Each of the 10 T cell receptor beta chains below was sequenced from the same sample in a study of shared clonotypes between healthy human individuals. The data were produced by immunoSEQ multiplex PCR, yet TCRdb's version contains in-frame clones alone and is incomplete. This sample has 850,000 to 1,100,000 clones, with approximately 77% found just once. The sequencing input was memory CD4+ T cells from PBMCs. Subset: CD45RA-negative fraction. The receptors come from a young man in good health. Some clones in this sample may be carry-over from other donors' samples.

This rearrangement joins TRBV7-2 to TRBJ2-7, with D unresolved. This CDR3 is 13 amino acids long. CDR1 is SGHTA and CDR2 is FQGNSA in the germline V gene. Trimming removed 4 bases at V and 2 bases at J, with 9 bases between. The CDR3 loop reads CASSSQSPYEQYF. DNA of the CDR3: TGTGCCAGCAGCTCTCAATCCCCCTACGAGCAGTACTTC.

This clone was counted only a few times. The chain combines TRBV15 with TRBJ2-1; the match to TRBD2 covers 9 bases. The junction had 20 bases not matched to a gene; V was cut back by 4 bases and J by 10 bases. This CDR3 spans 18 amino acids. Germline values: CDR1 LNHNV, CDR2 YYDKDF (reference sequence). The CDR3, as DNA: TGTGCCACCAGCACGGAAGGCCGTTACATAGCGGGAGTGGTCGAGCAGTTCTTC. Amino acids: CATSTEGRYIAGVVEQFF.

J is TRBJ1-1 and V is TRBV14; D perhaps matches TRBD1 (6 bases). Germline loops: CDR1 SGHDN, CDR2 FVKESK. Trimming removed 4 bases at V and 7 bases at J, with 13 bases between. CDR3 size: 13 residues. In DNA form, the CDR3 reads TGTGCCAGCAGCCGAATAGACAGGTTTGAAGCTTTCTTT. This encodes CASSRIDRFEAFF.

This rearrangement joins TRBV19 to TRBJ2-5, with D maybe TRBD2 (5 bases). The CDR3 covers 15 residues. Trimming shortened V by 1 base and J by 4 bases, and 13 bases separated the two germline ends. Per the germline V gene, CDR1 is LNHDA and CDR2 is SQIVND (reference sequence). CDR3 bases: TGTGCCAGTAGTATAGTTCGGGGTTTGGGAGAGACCCAGTACTTC. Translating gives CASSIVRGLGETQYF. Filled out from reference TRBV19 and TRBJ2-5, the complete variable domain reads DGGITQSPKYLFRKEGQNVTLSCEQNLNHDAMYWYRQDPGQGLRLIYYSQIVNDFQKGDIAEGYSVSREKKESFPLTVTSAQKNPTAFYLCASSIVRGLGETQYFGPGTRLLVL.

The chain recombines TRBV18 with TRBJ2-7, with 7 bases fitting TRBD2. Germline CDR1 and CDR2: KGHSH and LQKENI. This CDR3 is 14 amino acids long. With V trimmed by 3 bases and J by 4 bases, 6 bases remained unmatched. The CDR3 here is CASSPAGLGYEQYF. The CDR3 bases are TGTGCCAGCTCACCTGCCGGACTAGGTTACGAGCAGTACTTC. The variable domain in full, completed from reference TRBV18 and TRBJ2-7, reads NAGVMQNPRHLVRRRGQEARLRCSPMKGHSHVYWYRQLPEEGLKFMVYLQKENIIDESGMPKERFSAEFPKEGPSILRIQQVVRGDSAAYFCASSPAGLGYEQYFGPGTRLTVT.

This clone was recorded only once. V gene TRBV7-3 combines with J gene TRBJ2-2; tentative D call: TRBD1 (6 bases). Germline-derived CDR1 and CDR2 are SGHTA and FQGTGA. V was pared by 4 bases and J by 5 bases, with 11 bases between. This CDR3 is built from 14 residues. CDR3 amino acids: CASSSGVSTGELFF. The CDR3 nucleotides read TGTGCCAGCAGCTCAGGGGTGTCAACCGGGGAGCTGTTTTTT.

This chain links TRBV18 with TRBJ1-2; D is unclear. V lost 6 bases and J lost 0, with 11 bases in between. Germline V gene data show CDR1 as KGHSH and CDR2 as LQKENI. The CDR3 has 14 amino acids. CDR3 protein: CASSQQRANYGYTF. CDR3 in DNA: TGTGCCAGCTCGCAACAGAGAGCTAACTATGGCTACACCTTC.

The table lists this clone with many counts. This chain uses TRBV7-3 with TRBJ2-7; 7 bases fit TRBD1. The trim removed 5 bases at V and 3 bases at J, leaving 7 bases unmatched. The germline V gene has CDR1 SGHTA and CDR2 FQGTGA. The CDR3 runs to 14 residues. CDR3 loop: CASSADRTSYEQYF. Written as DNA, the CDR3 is TGTGCCAGCAGCGCGGACAGGACGAGCTACGAGCAGTACTTC.

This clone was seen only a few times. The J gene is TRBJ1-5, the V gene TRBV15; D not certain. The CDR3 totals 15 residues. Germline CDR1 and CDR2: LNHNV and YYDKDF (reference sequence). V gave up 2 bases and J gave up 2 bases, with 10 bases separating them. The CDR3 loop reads CATSRTPPGNQPQHF. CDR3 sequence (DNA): TGTGCCACCAGCAGAACACCTCCGGGCAATCAGCCCCAGCATTTT.

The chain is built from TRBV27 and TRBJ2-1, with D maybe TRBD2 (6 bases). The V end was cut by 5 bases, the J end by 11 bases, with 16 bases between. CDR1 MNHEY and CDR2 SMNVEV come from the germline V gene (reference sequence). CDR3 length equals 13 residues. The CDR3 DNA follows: TGTGCCAGCAGTGCATTTAGCGGTACCCAGCAGTTCTTC. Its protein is CASSAFSGTQQFF.